The 20 T cell receptor beta chains below were found in one sample sequenced in a study of blood T cells in healthy people across ages. With a J-beta primer mix and a sample-barcoded 5' primer, a second PCR ran roughly 6 to 11 cycles. TCRdb fed the 5' RACE reads into MiXCR, producing one record per CDR3 protein. The sample holds hundreds of thousands of distinct CDR3 sequences, roughly 50% seen once. Sequenced sample: blood. These receptors all stem from a woman aged 60-70 years in good health.

This clonotype was counted between two and nine times. The rearrangement joins TRBV29-1 to TRBJ1-1, with a possible D match to TRBD1 (5 bases). This CDR3 comprises 13 residues. Germline V gene data show CDR1 as SQVTM and CDR2 as ANQGSEA. Trimming removed 7 bases from V and 0 bases from J, with 12 bases in between. The CDR3 nucleotides are TGCAGCGGGGTGACAGACATGAACACTGAAGCTTTCTTT. Protein product: CSGVTDMNTEAFF.

Here the CDR3 DNA reads TGTGCCAGCAGCTTGCAGGGACAGGGGAGTCAGCCCCAGCATTTT. Its translation: CASSLQGQGSQPQHF. The chain combines TRBV7-2 with TRBJ1-5; the match to TRBD1 covers 10 bases. Germline trimming cut 3 bases from V and 6 bases from J; bases unmatched to any gene: 5. Germline V gene lookup returns CDR1 SGHTA and CDR2 FQGNSA. This CDR3 spans 15 amino acids.

This chain connects TRBV7-9 to TRBJ2-4; either TRBD1 or TRBD2 may supply D (6 bases each). There are 15 residues in the CDR3. Trimming shortened V by 3 bases and J by 8 bases, and 17 bases separated the two germline ends. Germline CDR1 reads SEHNR; CDR2 reads FQNEAQ (reference sequence). The CDR3 protein is CASSLGGRGADIQYF. The DNA for the CDR3 is TGTGCCAGCAGCTTGGGGGGCCGAGGTGCGGACATTCAGTACTTC.

V is TRBV20-1 and J is TRBJ2-1, with 10 positions matching TRBD1. The CDR3 has 15 amino acids. J was trimmed by 3 bases and V by 6 bases; bases with no gene match: 8. Per germline, CDR1 DFQATT and CDR2 SNEGSKA (reference sequence). The CDR3 is CSATFRDRGYNEQFF. The CDR3 coding sequence is TGCAGTGCCACCTTCCGGGACAGGGGCTACAATGAGCAGTTCTTC.

The gene calls are TRBV3-1 and TRBJ1-4; D uncertain. CDR1 is LGHDT, CDR2 YNNKEL, per germline (reference sequence). The CDR3 spans 16 residues. V lost 2 bases and J lost 0, with 10 bases in between. CDR3 bases: TGTGCCAGCAGCCAAAACCCAAGGGCAACTAATGAAAAACTGTTTTTT. Amino acid sequence: CASSQNPRATNEKLFF.

This clonotype appeared a few times. This chain connects TRBV29-1 to TRBJ1-2; D might be TRBD1 (5 bases). The CDR3 consists of 11 residues. V was pared by 7 bases and J by 3 bases, with 9 bases between. The germline V gene has CDR1 SQVTM and CDR2 ANQGSEA. Written as DNA, the CDR3 is TGCAGCGGTGGGGGGGACTATGGCTACACCTTC. Protein: CSGGGDYGYTF.

This sequence joins TRBV3-1 and TRBJ1-5; D remains ambiguous. This CDR3 has 14 amino acids. Looked up from germline, CDR1 is LGHDT and CDR2 is YNNKEL (reference sequence). Trimming took 0 bases from V and 3 from J, leaving 6 bases between them. CDR3: CASSQEVYNQPQHF. CDR3 in DNA: TGTGCCAGCAGCCAAGAAGTATACAATCAGCCCCAGCATTTT.

The V gene is TRBV20-1, the J gene TRBJ2-1; maybe TRBD2 (5 bases). The V and J ends lost 3 bases and 0 bases respectively, with 12 bases between them. This CDR3 contains 15 residues. The germline gives CDR1 DFQATT, CDR2 SNEGSKA (reference sequence). The CDR3 DNA sequence: TGCAGTGCTAGGGTGAGCGGCAGCTCCTACAATGAGCAGTTCTTC. It is translated as CSARVSGSSYNEQFF.

J is TRBJ2-5 and V is TRBV7-2, with 8 positions matching TRBD2. Germline V gene sequence: CDR1 SGHTA, CDR2 FQGNSA. This CDR3 spans 15 amino acids. V lost 5 bases, J lost 3 bases, and 8 bases stayed unmatched. CDR3 sequence: CASSLTSAGEETQYF. DNA of the CDR3: TGTGCCAGCAGCCTAACTTCAGCGGGAGAAGAGACCCAGTACTTC.

In DNA, the CDR3 is TGCAGTGCTAGAATGGTGATGAACACTGAAGCTTTCTTT. Encoded protein: CSARMVMNTEAFF. The V and J genes are TRBV20-1 and TRBJ1-1; D is ambiguous. V gave up 2 bases and J gave up 0 bases, with 7 bases separating them. CDR1 is DFQATT, CDR2 SNEGSKA, per germline (reference sequence). This CDR3 region has 13 residues.

The chain is built from TRBV7-2 and TRBJ2-7; TRBD1 matches at 9 bases. CDR3 length: 14 residues. Germline V gives CDR1 SGHTA, CDR2 FQGNSA. The V gene end was trimmed by 5 bases and the J gene end by 5 bases; junction bases not matched to a gene: 7. The CDR3 nucleotides read TGTGCCAGCAGCCAAACAGGGGGCCTAAACGAGCAGTACTTC. Translation: CASSQTGGLNEQYF.

V is TRBV7-3 and J is TRBJ2-1, with TRBD1 matching 9 bases. After removal of 8 bases from V and 13 bases from J, the junction contained 9 bases not matched to a gene. The V gene's germline CDR1 is SGHTA and CDR2 FQGTGA. This CDR3 is built from 12 residues. CDR3 nucleotide sequence: TGTGCCAGCGGGGACAGGGAAAAGACCCAGTTCTTC. Its protein is CASGDREKTQFF.

This clonotype was counted between two and nine times. The chain couples TRBV18 to TRBJ2-1; 10 positions match TRBD2. The CDR3 extends over 15 amino acids. Trimming cost V 0 bases and J 12 bases; bases outside gene matches: 8. Germline V lookup: CDR1 KGHSH, CDR2 LQKENI. The CDR3 reads CASSPPGTSATWQFF. The CDR3, as DNA: TGTGCCAGCTCACCACCCGGGACTAGCGCTACCTGGCAGTTCTTC.

The V and J genes are TRBV7-2 and TRBJ2-5; 8 bases line up with TRBD2. CDR3 size: 17 residues. CDR1 and CDR2 from the germline V gene are SGHTA and FQGNSA. Germline trimming cut 2 bases from V and 5 bases from J; bases unmatched to any gene: 13. CDR3: CASSLSMAGGSGETQYF. In DNA form, the CDR3 reads TGTGCCAGCAGCTTATCAATGGCGGGAGGATCGGGGGAGACCCAGTACTTC.

This clonotype was detected only a few times. The chain recombines TRBV5-1 with TRBJ2-5, with 9 nucleotides matching TRBD2. After removal of 0 bases from V and 11 bases from J, the junction contained 11 bases not matched to a gene. This CDR3 is 15 amino acids long. The V gene's germline CDR1 is SGHRS and CDR2 YFSETQ. CDR3 sequence: CASSLAGTSHNEQYF. CDR3 nucleotide sequence: TGCGCCAGCAGCTTGGCAGGGACTAGCCATAATGAGCAGTACTTC.

The V gene is TRBV4-2, the J gene TRBJ2-5; D call uncertain. Deletions cut 1 base from V and 11 bases from J, with 14 bases between. Germline CDR1 reads LGHNA; CDR2 reads YNFKEQ. The CDR3 covers 13 residues. The CDR3 region is CASSQGVGYEQYF. The CDR3, as DNA: TGTGCCAGCAGCCAAGGGGTAGGGTATGAGCAGTACTTC.

DNA for the CDR3: TGTGCCAGCAGCCCCGAGACTAGCGGATCCAATGAGCAGTACTTC. It is translated as CASSPETSGSNEQYF. The chain carries TRBV7-2 and TRBJ2-7; 9 nucleotides match TRBD2. Per the germline V gene, CDR1 is SGHTA and CDR2 is FQGNSA. The CDR3 extends over 15 amino acids. V dropped 5 bases and J dropped 7; count of bases not matched to a gene: 12.

The V gene is TRBV7-2, the J gene TRBJ1-1; weak D call: TRBD1 (5 bases). V lost 4 bases to trimming and J lost 4 bases, with 10 bases between them. The CDR3 runs 13 residues. In germline, CDR1 is SGHTA, CDR2 FQGNSA. CDR3 nucleotide sequence: TGTGCCAGCAGCTCGGATGGGACCACTGAAGCTTTCTTT. It translates to CASSSDGTTEAFF.

V and J are TRBV30 and TRBJ2-3; possibly TRBD1 or TRBD2 for D (6 bases each). Germline CDR1 GTSNPN, CDR2 SVGIG (reference sequence). This CDR3 has 13 residues. V was clipped by 5 bases and J by 8 bases, with 17 bases between them. CDR3 loop: CAWVIAAGATQYF. DNA for the CDR3: TGTGCCTGGGTGATAGCGGCAGGGGCTACGCAGTATTTT.

This clonotype was observed a few times. The rearrangement uses TRBV29-1 and TRBJ2-3; weak D call: TRBD1 (5 bases). The CDR3 is 15 residues long. V was clipped by 3 bases and J by 6 bases, with 19 bases between them. Germline lookup yields CDR1 SQVTM and CDR2 ANQGSEA. In nucleotides, the CDR3 is TGCAGCGTTGAGCAGGGCCAAGGTTCCACGGATACGCAGTATTTT. Its protein product is CSVEQGQGSTDTQYF.